This TCR beta chain was recorded in a study of CD8 T cells in Susac syndrome. With random hexamers, 0.5 to 1 ug RNA was reverse transcribed. One entry per CDR3 protein, called by TCRdb with MiXCR from the immunoSEQ multiplex PCR reads. The profile shows under 350,000 distinct CDR3 sequences, 92% of them singletons. Trimming took off 0 bases at V and 1 base at J, with 7 bases between the two ends. Germline V CDR1 and CDR2: DFQATT, SNEGSKA (reference sequence). The length of the CDR3 is 14 residues. The V gene is TRBV20-1, the J gene TRBJ2-1; D unclear. Sequencing used CD4+ T cells from PBMCs. The clonotype originates from a human donor with multiple sclerosis. This CDR3 reads CSARETGSYNEQFF. The CDR3 nucleotides are TGCAGTGCTAGAGAGACCGGATCCTACAATGAGCAGTTCTTC.